The T cell receptor beta chain described here comes from a study of monozygotic twins with inflammatory bowel disease. TCRdb reworked the 5' RACE reads into one entry per CDR3 protein, no DNA. In all, the sample yields some 440,000 distinct CDR3 sequences. The CDR3 covers 12 residues. The germline V gene encodes CDR1 DFQATT and CDR2 SNEGSKA (reference sequence). Sequencing used blood. This clonotype was obtained from a human donor with ulcerative colitis or Crohn's disease, or a healthy co-twin of an affected twin (not recorded which). J is TRBJ1-1 and V is TRBV20-1; TCRdb gives TRBD1 as the D gene, but with no DNA this cannot be confirmed. The CDR3 loop is CSARLTGTEAFF.